The 21 T cell receptor beta chains below come from one sample, sequenced in a study of response to subunit inactivated influenza vaccine. TCRdb reprocessed the RT-PCR reads with MiXCR, giving one entry per CDR3 protein. The sample has approximately 200,000 distinct CDR3 sequences; roughly an eighth are singletons. The starting material was CD8+ T cells sorted from PBMCs, obtained 5 to 6 days after vaccination. The receptor set was obtained from a man in his fifties or sixties who received an inactivated influenza vaccine.

In its sample, this clonotype was seen a few times. The chain joins TRBV4-3 to TRBJ2-2; TRBD1 aligns across 11 bases. V was clipped by 0 bases and J by 6 bases; unmatched bases: 6. The CDR3 totals 17 residues. The germline V gene encodes CDR1 LGHNA and CDR2 YSLEER. The CDR3 sequence is CASSQDRTGGLSGELFF. The CDR3 nucleotides read TGCGCCAGCAGCCAAGATCGGACAGGGGGCTTGTCCGGGGAGCTGTTTTTT.

This clonotype was observed at least ten times. CDR3 amino acids: CASSQDVTGGMNTEAFF. CDR3 nucleotide sequence: TGCGCCAGCAGCCAAGATGTAACAGGCGGCATGAACACTGAAGCTTTCTTT. The gene calls are TRBV4-3 and TRBJ1-1, with D possibly being TRBD1 (5 bases). V was pared by 0 bases and J by 0 bases, with 14 bases between. CDR1 and CDR2 from the germline V gene are LGHNA and YSLEER. This CDR3 contains 17 residues.

This clonotype has a handful of counts. The chain recombines TRBV3-1 with TRBJ2-5; 8 bases line up with TRBD2. This CDR3 has 15 residues. Germline V CDR1 and CDR2: LGHDT, YNNKEL (reference sequence). V shed 6 bases and J 4 bases; nucleotides not matched to a gene: 10. As DNA, the CDR3 is TGTGCCAGCAGTACGAGCGGGAGTTTGGGAGAGACCCAGTACTTC. Translated, it gives CASSTSGSLGETQYF.

The V gene is TRBV7-2, the J gene TRBJ1-1, with 8 bases identical to TRBD1. CDR3 size: 14 residues. The V gene end was trimmed by 6 bases and the J gene end by 3 bases; junction bases not matched to a gene: 6. Germline-derived CDR1 and CDR2 are SGHTA and FQGNSA. The CDR3 protein is CASSQQGGYTEAFF. For the CDR3, the DNA is TGTGCCAGCAGTCAACAGGGGGGCTACACTGAAGCTTTCTTT. Based on the CDR3 plus reference TRBV7-2 and TRBJ1-1, the full variable domain is GAGVSQSPSNKVTEKGKDVELRCDPISGHTALYWYRQSLGQGLEFLIYFQGNSAPDKSGLPSDRFSAERTGGSVSTLTIQRTQQEDSAVYLCASSQQGGYTEAFFGQGTRLTVV.

The chain carries TRBV7-9 and TRBJ2-7; no clear D gene. The CDR3 has 11 residues. Germline CDR1 and CDR2: SEHNR and FQNEAQ (reference sequence). V dropped 8 bases and J dropped 4 bases, with 9 bases sitting between them. CDR3 protein: CASVFGYEQYF. For the CDR3, the DNA is TGTGCCAGCGTATTCGGTTACGAGCAGTACTTC.

Details on this clonotype: The junction departs from germline at one end; a sequencing error may be responsible. CDR3 protein: CASSQPDTYTGTQYF. CDR3 DNA sequence: TGTGCCAGCAGCCAACCGGACACTTACACAGGTACGCAGTATTTT. The chain is built from TRBV12-3 or TRBV12-4 and TRBJ2-3; perhaps TRBD1 as D (5 bases). The CDR3 spans 15 residues.

This clonotype appeared a few times. The genes are TRBV6-5 and TRBJ1-2; tentative D call: TRBD1 (5 bases). This CDR3 contains 13 residues. Trimming stripped 4 bases from V and 4 bases from J, with 10 bases between. CDR1 is MNHEY and CDR2 is SVGAGI in the germline V gene. CDR3 nucleotides: TGTGCCAGCAGTTTAGGGGCCAGCTATGGCTACACCTTC. This codes for CASSLGASYGYTF.

This clonotype was counted a few times. The chain employs TRBV25-1 and TRBJ2-7, with D perhaps TRBD1 or TRBD2 (5 bases each). CDR1 and CDR2 (germline): MGHDK, SYGVNS. The CDR3 extends over 14 amino acids. Trimming took 6 bases from V and 2 from J, leaving 14 bases between them. CDR3 residues: CASSSGTPAYEQYF. The CDR3 bases are TGTGCCAGCAGCTCCGGGACCCCTGCCTACGAGCAGTACTTC.

This clonotype was counted at least ten times. The chain links TRBV11-3 to TRBJ2-1; D is perhaps TRBD2 (6 bases). CDR1 is SGHNT and CDR2 is YENEEA in the germline V gene. This CDR3 is 15 amino acids long. V gave up 5 bases and J gave up 2 bases, with 13 bases separating them. CDR3 DNA: TGTGCCAGCAGCCCTCGGGGGAAAACCTACAATGAGCAGTTCTTC. Its protein is CASSPRGKTYNEQFF.

This clonotype occurred a few times. This chain uses TRBV19 with TRBJ1-5, with D perhaps TRBD1 (5 bases). V was cut by 2 bases and J by 0 bases, with 14 bases left in between. The V gene's germline CDR1 is LNHDA and CDR2 SQIVND (reference sequence). This CDR3 has 17 amino acids. The DNA of the CDR3 is TGTGCCAGTAGTATACCCTTTTCGGGGGATAGCAATCAGCCCCAGCATTTT. Its translation: CASSIPFSGDSNQPQHF.

This clonotype was counted at least ten times. The J gene is TRBJ1-2, the V gene TRBV7-7, with D possibly being TRBD1 (6 bases). V lost 5 bases and J 2 bases, leaving 15 bases between the germline ends. This CDR3 is 15 amino acids long. Germline-derived CDR1 and CDR2 are SSHAT and FNYEAQ (reference sequence). This chain's CDR3 is CASSPLDSDNYGYTF. In DNA, the CDR3 is TGTGCCAGCAGCCCATTGGACAGCGACAACTATGGCTACACCTTC.

V gene TRBV19 combines with J gene TRBJ2-7; D is perhaps TRBD2 (6 bases). The CDR3 covers 16 residues. The V and J ends lost 5 bases and 0 bases respectively, with 17 bases between them. Germline loops: CDR1 LNHDA, CDR2 SQIVND (reference sequence). CDR3: CASSSPGLTLSYEQYF. The DNA of the CDR3 is TGTGCCAGTAGTTCCCCGGGACTGACGCTCTCCTACGAGCAGTACTTC.

Ten or more counts support this clonotype. This chain connects TRBV20-1 to TRBJ1-2; D not resolved. V was clipped by 3 bases and J by 0 bases, with 8 bases between them. The CDR3 sequence is 13 residues long. Germline loops: CDR1 DFQATT, CDR2 SNEGSKA (reference sequence). The CDR3 here is CSARWRANYGYTF. DNA of the CDR3: TGCAGTGCTAGGTGGAGAGCTAACTATGGCTACACCTTC.

This clonotype was counted only a few times. CDR3 nucleotides: TGTGCCTGGAGCCCAGCGGGGCTTACTGGGGCCAACGTCCTGACTTTC. Its protein product is CAWSPAGLTGANVLTF. The V call is TRBV30, the J call TRBJ2-6, with 7 bases matching TRBD2. V lost 3 bases and J lost 2; bases outside the gene matches: 7. The germline gives CDR1 GTSNPN, CDR2 SVGIG (reference sequence). The CDR3 extends over 16 amino acids.

The table lists this clonotype with a few counts. The rearrangement joins TRBV7-9 to TRBJ2-1, with D unresolved. This CDR3 spans 13 amino acids. Germline V gene data show CDR1 as SEHNR and CDR2 as FQNEAQ (reference sequence). V was cut by 4 bases and J by 9 bases, with 13 bases left in between. CDR3 in amino acids: CASSSSNSPEQFF. The DNA of the CDR3 is TGTGCCAGCAGCTCATCCAACTCACCTGAGCAGTTCTTC.

The rearrangement joins TRBV7-6 to TRBJ2-5; 9 bases are a match to TRBD2. Germline values: CDR1 SGHVS, CDR2 FNYEAQ. The V and J ends lost 0 bases and 0 bases, in that order; junction bases with no gene match: 5. The CDR3 sequence is 17 residues long. CDR3 sequence reads: CASSLALLAGHQETQYF. The CDR3 region has the DNA TGTGCCAGCAGCTTAGCCCTGCTAGCGGGGCACCAAGAGACCCAGTACTTC.

The V and J genes are TRBV12-3 or TRBV12-4 and TRBJ2-1; D possibly uses TRBD1 or TRBD2 (6 bases each). Trimming removed 1 base from V and 15 bases from J, with 16 bases in between. The CDR3 is 13 residues long. CDR3 DNA: TGTGCCAGCAGTTTAGTTTTCGGAGGGGGTCGGTTCTTC. It codes for CASSLVFGGGRFF.

This clonotype showed up many times. The chain joins TRBV7-8 to TRBJ2-7; D not resolved. The CDR3 has 12 amino acids. The germline V gene encodes CDR1 SGHVS and CDR2 FQNEAQ. Between the trimmed V and J ends, which lost 1 base and 5 bases, there was a span of 6 bases. The CDR3 DNA reads as TGTGCCAGCAGCTTAGACTTCCACGAGCAGTACTTC. As protein: CASSLDFHEQYF.

There are a few counts of this clonotype. The chain employs TRBV28 and TRBJ2-7, with no clear D. V lost 5 bases to trimming and J lost 0 bases, with 8 bases between them. The CDR3 totals 13 residues. CDR1 and CDR2 (germline): MDHEN, SYDVKM. The CDR3: CASSPPASYEQYF. The DNA for the CDR3 is TGTGCCAGCAGTCCTCCTGCCTCCTACGAGCAGTACTTC.

The chain combines TRBV2 with TRBJ2-1, with TRBD1 matching over 7 bases. The CDR3 spans 14 residues. Germline loops: CDR1 SNHLY, CDR2 FYNNEI. Trimming took 2 bases from V and 5 from J; bases not matched to a gene: 3. The CDR3 DNA sequence: TGTGCCAGCAGTGAACCCCAGGGGGACAATGAGCAGTTCTTC. This encodes CASSEPQGDNEQFF.

This clonotype showed up just a few times. This sequence joins TRBV4-3 and TRBJ1-4; D uncertain. V was shortened by 2 bases and J by 6 bases, with 16 bases between the two germline ends. This CDR3 contains 16 residues. Germline-derived CDR1 and CDR2 are LGHNA and YSLEER. The CDR3 DNA is TGCGCCAGCAGCCAAACCATAGGAGTCCTGGATGAAAAACTGTTTTTT. Its translation: CASSQTIGVLDEKLFF.